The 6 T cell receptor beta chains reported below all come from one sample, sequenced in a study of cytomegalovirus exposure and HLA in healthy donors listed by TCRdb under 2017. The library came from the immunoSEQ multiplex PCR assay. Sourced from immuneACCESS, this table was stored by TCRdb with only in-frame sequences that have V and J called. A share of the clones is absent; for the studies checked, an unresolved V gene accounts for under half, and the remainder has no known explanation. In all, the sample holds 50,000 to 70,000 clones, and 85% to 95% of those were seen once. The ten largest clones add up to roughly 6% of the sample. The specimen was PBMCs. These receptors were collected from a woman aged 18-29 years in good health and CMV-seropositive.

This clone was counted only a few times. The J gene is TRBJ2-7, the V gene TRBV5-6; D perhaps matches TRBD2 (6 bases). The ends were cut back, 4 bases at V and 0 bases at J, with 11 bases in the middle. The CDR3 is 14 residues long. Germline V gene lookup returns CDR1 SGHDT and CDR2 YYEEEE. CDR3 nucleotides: TGTGCCAGCAGCCCGGGACTCTTCTCCTACGAGCAGTACTTC. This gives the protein CASSPGLFSYEQYF. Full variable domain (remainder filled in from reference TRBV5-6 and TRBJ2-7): DAGVTQSPTHLIKTRGQQVTLRCSPKSGHDTVSWYQQALGQGPQFIFQYYEEEERQRGNFPDRFSGHQFPNYSSELNVNALLLGDSALYLCASSPGLFSYEQYFGPGTRLTVT.

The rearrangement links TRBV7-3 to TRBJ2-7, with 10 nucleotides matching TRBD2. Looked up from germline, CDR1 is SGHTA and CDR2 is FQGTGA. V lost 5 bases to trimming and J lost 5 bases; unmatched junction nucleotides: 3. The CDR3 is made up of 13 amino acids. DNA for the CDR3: TGTGCCAGCAGCCCGGGACTAGCGAACGAGCAGTACTTC. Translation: CASSPGLANEQYF.

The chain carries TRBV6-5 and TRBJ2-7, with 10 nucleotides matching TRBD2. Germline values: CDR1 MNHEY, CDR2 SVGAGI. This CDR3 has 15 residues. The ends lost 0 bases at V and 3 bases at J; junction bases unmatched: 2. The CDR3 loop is CASSYSSGRIYEQYF. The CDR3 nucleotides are TGTGCCAGCAGTTACTCTAGCGGGAGGATCTACGAGCAGTACTTC.

The CDR3 region has the DNA TGTGCCAGCAGCTTGGGGGGCGGTGAGCAGTTCTTC. Translating it yields CASSLGGGEQFF. The rearrangement uses TRBV5-6 and TRBJ2-1; D may be TRBD1 (5 bases). The CDR3 is 12 amino acids. CDR1 is SGHDT, CDR2 YYEEEE, per germline. Deletions cut 0 bases from V and 9 bases from J, with 7 bases between.

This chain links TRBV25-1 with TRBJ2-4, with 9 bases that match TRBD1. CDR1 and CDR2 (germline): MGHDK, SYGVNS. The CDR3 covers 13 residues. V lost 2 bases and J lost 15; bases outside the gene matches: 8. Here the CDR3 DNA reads TGTGCCAGCAGTGAAGTACCCGGACAGGGGTTGTACTTC. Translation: CASSEVPGQGLYF.

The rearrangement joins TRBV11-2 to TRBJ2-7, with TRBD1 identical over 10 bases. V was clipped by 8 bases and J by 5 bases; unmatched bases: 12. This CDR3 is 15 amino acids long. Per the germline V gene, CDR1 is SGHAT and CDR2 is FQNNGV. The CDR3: CASHRQGAGEDEQYF. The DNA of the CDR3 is TGTGCCAGCCATAGACAGGGGGCAGGAGAGGACGAGCAGTACTTC. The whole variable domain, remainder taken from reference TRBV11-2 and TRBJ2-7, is EAGVAQSPRYKIIEKRQSVAFWCNPISGHATLYWYQQILGQGPKLLIQFQNNGVVDDSQLPKDRFSAERLKGVDSTLKIQPAKLEDSAVYLCASHRQGAGEDEQYFGPGTRLTVT.